These 20 T cell receptor beta chains were sequenced from one sample in a study of graft-versus-host responses after intestinal transplantation. Using immunoSEQ multiplex PCR, the repertoire was profiled, and TCRdb retains in-frame clones only, with some absent. The sample lists approximately 74,000 clones, approximately 90% seen once, with 0.65% to 0.75% in the top ten. The sequenced sample was PBMCs, obtained 98 days after intestinal transplantation. These receptor sequences come from a human patient who received an intestinal transplant, so some T cells may come from the graft donor.

V usage is TRBV27 and J usage is TRBJ1-2; no reliable D call. Trimming pared 6 bases from V and 9 bases from J, leaving 14 bases between. CDR3 length: 12 residues. Germline V gives CDR1 MNHEY, CDR2 SMNVEV (reference sequence). The DNA of the CDR3 is TGTGCCAGCAGCCAAGTCGCGGGTAGCTACACCTTC. Encoded protein: CASSQVAGSYTF.

The V call is TRBV6-1, the J call TRBJ2-7; tentatively, D is TRBD1 or TRBD2 (5 bases each). The CDR3 spans 16 residues. With 0 bases removed from V and 3 bases from J, the gap between germline ends came to 15 bases. From germline, CDR1 is MNHNS and CDR2 SASEGT. In DNA, the CDR3 is TGTGCCAGCAGTGAAGCATTCGGGACGGGGAGCTACGAGCAGTACTTC. Translating it yields CASSEAFGTGSYEQYF.

This chain connects TRBV7-9 to TRBJ1-5; 7 bases align to TRBD1. V dropped 1 base and J dropped 2; count of bases not matched to a gene: 2. Germline V gene sequence: CDR1 SEHNR, CDR2 FQNEAQ (reference sequence). This CDR3 contains 15 residues. The CDR3 protein is CASSLEGAGNQPQHF. In nucleotides, the CDR3 is TGTGCCAGCAGCTTAGAGGGGGCCGGCAATCAGCCCCAGCATTTT.

The CDR3 DNA reads as TGTGCCAGTACCGCCGGGCCCTCCTCTGGAAACACCATATATTTT. Amino acid sequence: CASTAGPSSGNTIYF. J is TRBJ1-3 and V is TRBV19; the D is unclear. V lost 7 bases and J lost 0, with 13 bases in between. Per the germline V gene, CDR1 is LNHDA and CDR2 is SQIVND (reference sequence). This CDR3 contains 15 residues.

This chain uses TRBV28 with TRBJ2-7, with D unclear. The ends were cut back, 2 bases at V and 0 bases at J, with 5 bases in the middle. Per germline, CDR1 MDHEN and CDR2 SYDVKM. The CDR3 sequence is 13 residues long. CDR3 sequence reads: CASSLTVSYEQYF. The CDR3 nucleotides are TGTGCCAGCAGTTTAACGGTCTCCTACGAGCAGTACTTC.

The chain recombines TRBV6-1 with TRBJ2-7; 9 nucleotides agree with TRBD1. Losses at the gene ends were 5 bases for V and 5 bases for J; bases not matched to a gene: 7. Germline V gene sequence: CDR1 MNHNS, CDR2 SASEGT. This CDR3 comprises 14 residues. CDR3 sequence: CASSPGTGFDEQYF. As DNA, the CDR3 is TGTGCCAGCAGTCCCGGGACAGGGTTCGACGAGCAGTACTTC.

The V call is TRBV4-1, the J call TRBJ2-7; maybe TRBD2 (6 bases). The CDR3 sequence is 16 residues long. V lost 0 bases and J 2 bases, leaving 14 bases between the germline ends. CDR1 is MGHRA and CDR2 is YSYEKL in the germline V gene. The chain's CDR3 is CASSQDLAEGPYEQYF. CDR3 in DNA: TGCGCCAGCAGCCAAGATCTGGCGGAGGGGCCCTACGAGCAGTACTTC.

The rearrangement uses TRBV4-1 and TRBJ2-7; 11 nucleotides agree with TRBD2. CDR1 and CDR2 (germline): MGHRA, YSYEKL. The CDR3 has 15 amino acids. Losses at the gene ends were 1 base for V and 1 base for J; bases not matched to a gene: 0. CDR3 in amino acids: CASSQGLAGSYEQYF. DNA for the CDR3: TGCGCCAGCAGCCAAGGACTAGCGGGATCCTACGAGCAGTACTTC.

This clone was counted between two and nine times. The CDR3 nucleotides read TGTGCCAGCAGCCAAGATCTTGCAGGGATCTCTGGAAACACCATATATTTT. Its translation is CASSQDLAGISGNTIYF. The rearrangement links TRBV4-2 to TRBJ1-3; possible D gene TRBD1, 5 bases. The length of the CDR3 is 17 residues. With 0 bases removed from V and 0 bases from J, the gap between germline ends came to 12 bases. The germline CDR1 and CDR2 sequences are LGHNA and YNFKEQ.

The chain is built from TRBV6-1 and TRBJ2-3; 12 nucleotides line up with TRBD2. This CDR3 comprises 14 residues. Trimming at V came to 4 bases and at J to 5 bases, leaving 1 base not matched to a gene. Germline V gives CDR1 MNHNS, CDR2 SASEGT. CDR3 sequence reads: CASSGTSGVDTQYF. In DNA, the CDR3 is TGTGCCAGCAGTGGGACTAGCGGGGTAGATACGCAGTATTTT.

The DNA of the CDR3 is TGCGCCAGCAGCCTCCAGGCGGGGACTACTGAGCAGTTCTTC. It yields the protein CASSLQAGTTEQFF. This rearrangement joins TRBV5-1 to TRBJ2-1; TRBD2 aligns across 7 bases. This CDR3 is built from 14 residues. Germline V lookup: CDR1 SGHRS, CDR2 YFSETQ. J gave up 9 bases and V 4 bases, and 10 bases lay outside the gene matches.

The DNA for the CDR3 is TGTGCCAGCAGCGTAGATGCGTACAATTCCTACAATGAGCAGTTCTTC. Encoded protein: CASSVDAYNSYNEQFF. The chain carries TRBV9 and TRBJ2-1; D is undetermined. The germline V and J ends were trimmed by 0 bases and 1 base, with 11 bases remaining between them. Germline-derived CDR1 and CDR2 are SGDLS and YYNGEE. The CDR3 length is 16 residues.

The chain combines TRBV6-6 with TRBJ2-7; TRBD2 is a possible D gene (5 bases). The ends were cut back, 8 bases at V and 4 bases at J, with 21 bases in the middle. The CDR3 totals 15 residues. Germline-derived CDR1 and CDR2 are MNHNY and SVGAGI (reference sequence). The CDR3 nucleotides are TGTGCCAGCTTCTCGGGCCCCCGGGGATTTTACGAGCAGTACTTC. Its protein is CASFSGPRGFYEQYF.

The chain has TRBV4-1 and TRBJ2-2, with no clear D. Trimming stripped 1 base from V and 5 bases from J, with 5 bases between. This CDR3 has 13 amino acids. Germline assignment: CDR1 MGHRA and CDR2 YSYEKL. CDR3 DNA sequence: TGCGCCAGCAGCCAAGTCGGGACCGGGGAGCTGTTTTTT. This gives the protein CASSQVGTGELFF.

The rearrangement links TRBV18 to TRBJ2-3, with 14 nucleotides matching TRBD2. Germline trimming cut 6 bases from V and 2 bases from J; bases unmatched to any gene: 13. Germline V gene sequence: CDR1 KGHSH, CDR2 LQKENI. The CDR3 covers 19 residues. In nucleotides, the CDR3 is TGTGCCAGCTCTCCGGGACTAGCGGGGGTCAATCCTATCACAGATACGCAGTATTTT. Its protein product is CASSPGLAGVNPITDTQYF.

The chain joins TRBV2 to TRBJ1-1; D unclear. The CDR3 has 13 residues. CDR1 is SNHLY, CDR2 FYNNEI, per germline. Trimming took off 2 bases at V and 5 bases at J, with 9 bases between the two ends. The CDR3 DNA reads as TGTGCCAGCAGTGAAAGTGGGCAGACTGAAGCTTTCTTT. Translated, it gives CASSESGQTEAFF. The variable domain in full, with the rest retrieved from reference TRBV2 and TRBJ1-1, is EPEVTQTPSHQVTQMGQEVILRCVPISNHLYFYWYRQILGQKVEFLVSFYNNEISEKSEIFDDQFSVERPDGSNFTLKIRSTKLEDSAMYFCASSESGQTEAFFGQGTRLTVV.

The table lists this clone with a few counts. The chain is built from TRBV5-4 and TRBJ2-1, with TRBD2 matching over 8 bases. V was clipped by 4 bases and J by 5 bases; unmatched bases: 5. This CDR3 comprises 14 residues. Germline CDR1 reads SGHNT; CDR2 reads YYREEE (reference sequence). This chain's CDR3 is CASSHPLADNEQFF. For the CDR3, the DNA is TGTGCCAGCAGCCATCCACTAGCGGACAATGAGCAGTTCTTC.

The rearrangement links TRBV12-5 to TRBJ2-7; 7 nucleotides match TRBD2. J gave up 1 base and V 2 bases, and 11 bases lay outside the gene matches. The length of the CDR3 is 17 residues. Per the germline V gene, CDR1 is LGHNT and CDR2 is FRNRAP. For the CDR3, the DNA is TGTGCTAGTGGTTTGAGTTCTGGCGGGGGTATGTCCTACGAGCAGTACTTC. Translated: CASGLSSGGGMSYEQYF.

The chain recombines TRBV7-9 with TRBJ1-1, with 7 bases aligning to TRBD1. CDR3 length equals 15 residues. The junction had 11 bases not matched to a gene; V was cut back by 6 bases and J by 4 bases. Germline V gene data show CDR1 as SEHNR and CDR2 as FQNEAQ (reference sequence). The CDR3 DNA reads TGTGCCAGCAGATCGACAGGGAAGTTGAGCACTGAAGCTTTCTTT. Translated: CASRSTGKLSTEAFF.

The chain combines TRBV6-5 with TRBJ2-2; unclear D gene. Germline CDR1 MNHEY, CDR2 SVGAGI. V lost 4 bases and J lost 4, with 13 bases in between. CDR3 length: 15 amino acids. DNA for the CDR3: TGTGCCAGCAGTTTCGAGGACCGAGGCACCGGGGAGCTGTTTTTT. This codes for CASSFEDRGTGELFF.